The clone carrying this T cell receptor beta chain has a count of ten or more. CDR1 is ENHRY and CDR2 is SYGVKD in the germline V gene. There are 18 residues in the CDR3. The ends lost 4 bases at V and 2 bases at J; junction bases unmatched: 14. TCRdb redid the calling of the RT-PCR reads with MiXCR, one entry per CDR3 protein. The repertoire holds fewer than 800,000 distinct CDR3 sequences, with more than 13% as singletons. This receptor was taken from a female donor in good health, serving as a healthy control. Specimen: memory CD4+ T cells from blood. This chain links TRBV10-3 with TRBJ2-3; 8 bases match TRBD1. DNA of the CDR3: TGTGCCATCAGTGGGGGACAGGTCAGCGGGCCATCCACAGATACGCAGTATTTT. Amino acid sequence: CAISGGQVSGPSTDTQYF.